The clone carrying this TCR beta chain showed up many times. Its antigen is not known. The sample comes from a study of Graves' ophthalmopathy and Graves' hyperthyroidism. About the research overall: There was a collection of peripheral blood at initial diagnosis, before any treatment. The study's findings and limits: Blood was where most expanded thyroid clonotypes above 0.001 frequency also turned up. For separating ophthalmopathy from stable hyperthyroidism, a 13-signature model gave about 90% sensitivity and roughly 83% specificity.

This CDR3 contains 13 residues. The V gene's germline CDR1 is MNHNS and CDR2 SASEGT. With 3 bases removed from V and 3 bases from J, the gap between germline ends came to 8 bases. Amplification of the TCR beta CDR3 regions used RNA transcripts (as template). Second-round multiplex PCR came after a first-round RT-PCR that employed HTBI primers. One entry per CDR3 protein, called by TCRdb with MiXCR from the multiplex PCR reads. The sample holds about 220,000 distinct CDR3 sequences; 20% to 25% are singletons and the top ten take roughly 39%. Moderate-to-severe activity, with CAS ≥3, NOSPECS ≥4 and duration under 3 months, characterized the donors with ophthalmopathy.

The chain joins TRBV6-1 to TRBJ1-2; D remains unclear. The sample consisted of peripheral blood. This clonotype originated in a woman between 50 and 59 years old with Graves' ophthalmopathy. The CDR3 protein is CASSDWGDYGYTF. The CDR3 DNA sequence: TGTGCCAGCAGTGATTGGGGTGACTATGGCTACACCTTC.